The source of this T cell receptor (beta chain) is a study of early T cells in non-severe SARS-CoV-2 infection. Overall study: Sequencing input comprised bulk RNA from unsorted whole blood; chain pairing was not available.

The CDR3 loop spans 17 amino acids. Trimming removed 2 bases at V and 3 bases at J, with 20 bases between. Germline CDR1 reads SGHTA; CDR2 reads FQGNSA. General study findings and limits: There was a bias toward anti-spike CD8 responses in VDJdb matching, which missed private and CD4 specificities.

Ten or more counts support this clonotype. Antigen: not known. Individual cDNA molecules carried attached unique molecular identifiers. TCRdb re-called the 5' RACE reads with MiXCR, one entry per CDR3 protein. The table records fewer than 30,000 distinct CDR3 sequences, about 4.5% of them present only once. The sequence was obtained from an adult who was a healthcare worker with PCR-confirmed SARS-CoV-2 infection or an uninfected control (not recorded which). The sequencing input was whole blood. J is TRBJ2-7 and V is TRBV7-2, with a possible D match to TRBD1 (6 bases). The CDR3 spells CASSLIVWGRQNYEQYF. In DNA form, the CDR3 reads TGTGCCAGCAGCTTAATAGTTTGGGGGCGACAAAACTACGAGCAGTACTTC.